This is a list of T cell receptor beta chains from one sample in a study of control samples from healthy donors and cancer patients. The data were produced by immunoSEQ multiplex PCR, yet TCRdb's version contains in-frame clones alone and is incomplete. The profile shows 150,000 or so clones, approximately 94% of them singletons. Sequences were obtained from blood. The receptors were gathered from a woman between 40 and 50 years old in good health. The CDR3 runs from the conserved cysteine through the conserved F or W. The D gene is left open where the match is weak. Where a row states a size, it is once, few, many or the class of an expanded clone; other rows omit it.

clone size	V gene	D gene	J gene	CDR3 protein	CDR3 DNA
NA	TRBV2	NA	TRBJ2-3	CASGTISTDTQYF	TGTGCCAGCGGGACAATAAGTACAGATACGCAGTATTTT
NA	TRBV2	NA	TRBJ1-2	CASRETEAGGYTF	TGTGCCAGCAGGGAGACGGAGGCCGGAGGCTACACCTTC
NA	TRBV9	NA	TRBJ2-2	CASSSPSGRRTGELFF	TGTGCCAGCAGCTCCCCCTCGGGACGAAGGACCGGGGAGCTGTTTTTT
once	TRBV4-3	NA	TRBJ2-2	CASSQPNTGELFF	TGCGCCAGCAGCCAACCGAACACCGGGGAGCTGTTTTTT
NA	TRBV3-1/TRBV3-2	NA	TRBJ1-1	CASSQDGVATEAFF	TGTGCCAGCAGCCAAGATGGTGTTGCCACTGAAGCTTTCTTT
NA	TRBV19	TRBD1	TRBJ1-6	CASSIQGAGNSPLHF	TGTGCCAGTAGTATCCAGGGGGCAGGGAATTCACCCCTCCACTTT
NA	TRBV4-3	NA	TRBJ2-1	CASSQDPLGRDEQFF	TGCGCCAGCAGCCAAGACCCCCTTGGACGGGATGAGCAGTTCTTC
NA	TRBV7-3	NA	TRBJ2-3	CASSPGHSTDTQYF	TGTGCCAGCAGTCCGGGCCATAGCACAGATACGCAGTATTTT
NA	TRBV5-1	TRBD2	TRBJ2-1	CASSLAVGGFLDNEQFF	TGCGCCAGCAGCTTGGCCGTGGGAGGGTTCCTTGACAATGAGCAGTTCTTC
NA	TRBV29-1	TRBD1	TRBJ1-1	CSGDRGMNTEAFF	TGCAGCGGGGACAGGGGGATGAACACTGAAGCTTTCTTT
NA	TRBV9	NA	TRBJ2-1	CASTQGTLRNEQFF	TGTGCCAGTACACAGGGAACATTGCGGAATGAGCAGTTCTTC
NA	TRBV19	TRBD2	TRBJ2-4	CASSITVGRREAKNIQYF	TGTGCCAGTAGTATTACAGTCGGGAGGCGGGAAGCCAAAAACATTCAGTACTTC
NA	TRBV19	TRBD1	TRBJ1-5	CAAQGQGGQPQHF	TGTGCCGCCCAGGGGCAGGGGGGTCAGCCCCAGCATTTT
NA	TRBV11-2	NA	TRBJ1-5	CASSLSDSNQPQHF	TGTGCCAGCAGCTTAAGCGACAGCAATCAGCCCCAGCATTTT
NA	TRBV27	TRBD2	TRBJ2-2	CASSWGGGTYTGELFF	TGTGCCAGCAGTTGGGGCGGGGGGACCTACACCGGGGAGCTGTTTTTT
NA	TRBV10-3	NA	TRBJ1-3	CAILPGSGNTIYF	TGTGCCATCCTCCCAGGCTCTGGAAACACCATATATTTT
NA	TRBV7-7	TRBD2	TRBJ2-5	CASSPWSGGQETQYF	TGTGCCAGCAGTCCCTGGTCGGGGGGCCAAGAGACCCAGTACTTC
NA	TRBV6-5	TRBD1	TRBJ1-2	CASKRTGAAHYGYTF	TGTGCCAGCAAACGAACAGGGGCGGCCCACTATGGCTACACCTTC
NA	TRBV10-2	TRBD1	TRBJ2-3	CASSEPDRASTDTQYF	TGCGCCAGCAGTGAGCCGGACAGGGCAAGCACAGATACGCAGTATTTT
NA	TRBV5-1	TRBD1	TRBJ2-7	CASRLTGGPYEQYF	TGCGCCAGCAGACTGACAGGGGGCCCCTACGAGCAGTACTTC
NA	TRBV5-6	NA	TRBJ1-5	CASSLAGGSNQPQHF	TGTGCCAGCAGCTTGGCCGGGGGTAGCAATCAGCCCCAGCATTTT
NA	TRBV9	NA	TRBJ1-1	CASSASGDGREAFF	TGTGCCAGCAGCGCATCAGGGGACGGTCGTGAAGCTTTCTTT
NA	TRBV29-1	NA	TRBJ1-3	CSGNTGNTIYF	TGCAGCGGGAATACTGGAAACACCATATATTTT
NA	TRBV9	NA	TRBJ1-2	CASSVGSHGYTF	TGTGCCAGCAGCGTAGGGTCCCATGGCTACACCTTC
NA	TRBV4-3	NA	TRBJ1-5	CASSQGSNQPQHF	TGCGCCAGCAGCCAAGGTAGCAATCAGCCCCAGCATTTT
NA	TRBV12-5	NA	TRBJ1-3	CASGQPGGSGNTIYF	TGTGCTAGTGGCCAGCCCGGGGGCTCTGGAAACACCATATATTTT
NA	TRBV6-6	NA	TRBJ1-6	CASSYPTQGLNSPLHF	TGTGCCAGCAGTTACCCCACCCAGGGGCTTAATTCACCCCTCCACTTT
NA	TRBV10-3	NA	TRBJ1-4	CAISGKRSPTNEKLFF	TGTGCCATCAGTGGGAAAAGGTCTCCAACTAATGAAAAACTGTTTTTT
NA	TRBV5-4	NA	TRBJ1-1	CASSPRRLNTEAFF	TGTGCCAGCAGCCCCCGGAGGCTGAACACTGAAGCTTTCTTT
once	TRBV5-5	NA	TRBJ1-2	CASSLGARADYGYTF	TGTGCCAGCAGCTTGGGGGCGCGGGCGGACTATGGCTACACCTTC
once	TRBV6-1	NA	TRBJ2-5	CASSEGQGQTQYF	TGTGCCAGCAGTGAAGGGCAGGGACAGACCCAGTACTTC
NA	TRBV2	NA	TRBJ2-5	CASTQRARETQYF	TGTGCCAGCACCCAAAGGGCGCGGGAGACCCAGTACTTC
NA	TRBV4-3	TRBD2	TRBJ2-3	CASSQGLAGVDTQYF	TGCGCCAGCAGCCAGGGACTAGCGGGGGTGGATACGCAGTATTTT
once	TRBV12-3/TRBV12-4	NA	TRBJ2-7	CASSLTYEQYF	TGTGCCAGCAGTTTAACGTACGAGCAGTACTTC
NA	TRBV6-2/TRBV6-3	NA	TRBJ2-3	CASSYSRDSTDTQYF	TGTGCCAGCAGTTACTCCCGGGACTCCACAGATACGCAGTATTTT
NA	TRBV11-2	NA	TRBJ1-2	CASSPSGGSPAGYTF	TGTGCCAGCAGCCCGTCGGGAGGGTCTCCAGCTGGCTACACCTTC
NA	TRBV3-1/TRBV3-2	NA	TRBJ1-1	CASSQDGRSAEAFF	TGTGCCAGCAGCCAAGATGGTAGAAGCGCTGAAGCTTTCTTT
NA	TRBV6-6	NA	TRBJ1-5	CASRDELGGSRQPQHF	TGTGCCAGCAGGGACGAATTGGGGGGGAGTCGGCAGCCCCAGCATTTT
NA	TRBV5-6	TRBD1	TRBJ1-1	CASTVPGQGRTEAFF	TGTGCCAGCACCGTCCCGGGACAGGGACGAACTGAAGCTTTCTTT
NA	TRBV27	NA	TRBJ1-1	CASSFLFGTEAFF	TGTGCCAGCAGTTTCTTATTTGGCACTGAAGCTTTCTTT